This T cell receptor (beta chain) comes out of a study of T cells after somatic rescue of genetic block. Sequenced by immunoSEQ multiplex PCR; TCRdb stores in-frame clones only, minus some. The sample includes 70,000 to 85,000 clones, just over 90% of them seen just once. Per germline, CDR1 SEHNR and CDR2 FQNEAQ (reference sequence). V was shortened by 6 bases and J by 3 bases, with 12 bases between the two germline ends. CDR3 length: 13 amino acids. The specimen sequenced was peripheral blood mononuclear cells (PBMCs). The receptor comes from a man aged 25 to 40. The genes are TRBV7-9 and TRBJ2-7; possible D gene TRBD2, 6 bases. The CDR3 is CASREGNHYEQYF. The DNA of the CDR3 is TGTGCCAGCAGGGAGGGGAATCACTACGAGCAGTACTTC.